This note documents a single T cell receptor (beta chain) sequence. Antigen unknown. This entry comes from a study of T cells after yellow fever vaccination. As for the study in general: Preparing low-cell-number fractions relied on SMART-Seq v4 Ultra Low Input. General study findings and limits: A large majority of primary-vaccination clones showed up again after the booster (about 96% CD4, about 90% CD8).

Synthesis of TCR cDNA relied on 5'RACE template switching, which attached a universal primer site and UMIs. One entry per CDR3 protein, called by TCRdb with MiXCR from the 5' RACE reads. The profile shows some 160,000 distinct CDR3 sequences, about 7% of them singletons. The germline V and J ends were trimmed by 2 bases and 7 bases, with 24 bases remaining between them. The germline CDR1 and CDR2 sequences are DFQATT and SNEGSKA (reference sequence). The CDR3 length is 17 residues. The clonotype comes from a man younger than 35 who received the YFV17D yellow fever vaccine. Material: CD4+ T cells sorted from PBMCs, obtained about 5 days after the first yellow fever vaccination. The chain carries TRBV20-1 and TRBJ1-5, with D maybe TRBD1 (6 bases). The CDR3 DNA sequence: TGCAGTGCTAGACACAGCCGGGGGCCCGCCGGAGGGCAGCCCCAGCATTTT. As protein: CSARHSRGPAGGQPQHF.